The clone carrying this T cell receptor beta chain was picked up one time. The length of the CDR3 is 16 residues. Germline-derived CDR1 and CDR2 are MDHEN and SYDVKM. V trimming: 5 bases; J trimming: 3 bases; junction bases outside the gene matches: 9. Generated by immunoSEQ multiplex PCR, the TCRdb table keeps only in-frame clones and is missing some. Of more than 140,000 clones listed, around 77% are singletons. The data derive from a study of cytotoxic CD8 clonotypes in ibrutinib-treated CLL. This clonotype originated in a human donor with chronic lymphocytic leukemia. This sample comprised PBMCs, obtained after 12 months of ibrutinib treatment. The gene calls are TRBV28 and TRBJ2-3; 9 bases line up with TRBD2. The CDR3 sequence: CASSIAGAGRTDTQYF. The DNA for the CDR3 is TGTGCCAGCAGTATAGCGGGGGCGGGACGGACAGATACGCAGTATTTT.